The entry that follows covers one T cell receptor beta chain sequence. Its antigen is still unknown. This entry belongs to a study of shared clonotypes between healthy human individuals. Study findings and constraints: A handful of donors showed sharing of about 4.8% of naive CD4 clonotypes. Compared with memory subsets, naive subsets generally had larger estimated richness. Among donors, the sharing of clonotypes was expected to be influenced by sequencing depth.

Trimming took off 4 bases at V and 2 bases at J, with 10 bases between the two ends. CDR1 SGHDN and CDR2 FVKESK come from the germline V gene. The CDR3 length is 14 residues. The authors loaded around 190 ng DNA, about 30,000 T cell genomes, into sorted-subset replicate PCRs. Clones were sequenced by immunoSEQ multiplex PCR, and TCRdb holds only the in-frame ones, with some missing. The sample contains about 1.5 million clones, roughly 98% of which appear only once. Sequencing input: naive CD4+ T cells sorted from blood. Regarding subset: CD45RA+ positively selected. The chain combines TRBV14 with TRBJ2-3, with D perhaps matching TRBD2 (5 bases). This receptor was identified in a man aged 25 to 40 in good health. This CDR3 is CASSLGLFTDTQYF. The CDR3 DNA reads TGTGCCAGCAGCCTCGGACTGTTCACAGATACGCAGTATTTT. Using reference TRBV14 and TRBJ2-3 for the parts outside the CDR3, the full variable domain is EAGVTQFPSHSVIEKGQTVTLRCDPISGHDNLYWYRRVMGKEIKFLLHFVKESKQDESGMPNNRFLAERTGGTYSTLKVQPAELEDSGVYFCASSLGLFTDTQYFGPGTRLTVL.